This TCR beta chain was sequenced during a study of blood T cell repertoires in COVID-19. Study information: The United States, Italy and Spain supplied acute and convalescent COVID-19 samples.

This clone was detected only once. Libraries were prepared by immunoSEQ multiplex PCR; TCRdb keeps only in-frame clonotypes and omits some of them. Of about 170,000 clones in the sample, 82% were seen once. The V and J ends lost 2 bases and 3 bases respectively, with 13 bases between them. CDR3 length: 16 amino acids. Germline CDR1 is LGHDT and CDR2 is YNNKEL (reference sequence). The clonotype was recovered from a woman aged 80 or over with acute or convalescent COVID-19. Sequenced material: peripheral blood. The chain couples TRBV3-1 (or the pseudogene TRBV3-2) to TRBJ1-4; D may be TRBD1 (6 bases). The CDR3 region is CASSQPWGLSNEKLFF. CDR3 bases: TGTGCCAGCAGCCAACCGTGGGGGCTGTCTAATGAAAAACTGTTTTTT.